The clone carrying this T cell receptor (beta chain) has a single count. The antigen is undetermined. The data were produced by immunoSEQ multiplex PCR, yet TCRdb's version contains in-frame clones alone and is incomplete. The sample lists about 23,000 clones, roughly nine tenths occurring once. This entry comes from a study of graft-versus-host responses after intestinal transplantation. Study results and caveats: GvH clones detected in recipient marrow included some appearing first in ileum or blood. Early post-transplant HvG declines tracked with peak circulating GvH clone levels.

The germline gives CDR1 LNHNV, CDR2 YYDKDF (reference sequence). The CDR3 has 16 amino acids. The V gene lost 0 bases and the J gene lost 3 bases, with 14 bases spanning the gap. This sequence originates from a human patient who received an intestinal transplant, so some T cells may come from the graft donor. V gene TRBV15 combines with J gene TRBJ1-1, with D uncertain. This specimen was PBMCs, taken around 40 days after intestinal transplant. This CDR3 is CATSRDVPRFYTEAFF. CDR3 bases: TGTGCCACCAGCAGAGATGTTCCGAGGTTTTACACTGAAGCTTTCTTT.